This T cell receptor beta chain is from a study of blood T cells in healthy people across ages. General study findings and limits: Diversity was higher, and naive CD4+ cells more numerous, in long-lived donors than in aged donors. Calculation of diversity from one million T cells yielded estimates considered to be underestimates.

Through a sample-barcoded 5' primer and a J-beta primer mix, a second PCR was run for about 6 to 11 cycles. Tags on each cDNA molecule came from a template-switch adaptor with 12 random nucleotides. TCRdb passed the 5' RACE reads through MiXCR, listing each CDR3 protein once. The sample consists of some 1.8 million distinct CDR3 sequences, roughly 43% of them appearing once. The sample providers were healthy Caucasian people from Russia, aged about 6 to 90. Notes on this clonotype: The antigen is undetermined.

The sequence derives from a human donor in good health. The sequencing sample was made of blood.

For the CDR3, the DNA is TGTGCCAGCAGTTTTAGGGGGTCTAACACTGAAGCTTTCTTT. This gives the protein CASSFRGSNTEAFF. The J gene is TRBJ1-1, the V gene TRBV12-3 or TRBV12-4; perhaps TRBD1 as D (6 bases). CDR3 length: 14 residues. V lost 3 bases to trimming and J lost 2 bases, with 10 bases between them.